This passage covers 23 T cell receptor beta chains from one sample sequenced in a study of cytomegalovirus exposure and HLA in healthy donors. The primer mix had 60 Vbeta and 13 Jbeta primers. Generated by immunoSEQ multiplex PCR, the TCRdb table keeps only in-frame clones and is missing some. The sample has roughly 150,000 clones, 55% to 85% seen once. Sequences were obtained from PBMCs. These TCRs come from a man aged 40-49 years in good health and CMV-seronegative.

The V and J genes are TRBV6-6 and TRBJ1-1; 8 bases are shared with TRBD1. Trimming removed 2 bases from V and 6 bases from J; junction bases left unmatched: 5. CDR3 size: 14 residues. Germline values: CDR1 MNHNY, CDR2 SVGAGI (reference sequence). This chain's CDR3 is CASSYQDRAAEAFF. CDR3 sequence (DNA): TGTGCCAGCAGTTACCAGGACAGGGCGGCTGAAGCTTTCTTT.

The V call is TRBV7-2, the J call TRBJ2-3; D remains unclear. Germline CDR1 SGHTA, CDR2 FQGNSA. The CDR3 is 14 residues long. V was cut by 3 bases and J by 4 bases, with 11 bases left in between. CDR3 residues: CASSFLRVSDTQYF. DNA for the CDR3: TGTGCCAGCAGCTTTCTTCGGGTGTCAGATACGCAGTATTTT.

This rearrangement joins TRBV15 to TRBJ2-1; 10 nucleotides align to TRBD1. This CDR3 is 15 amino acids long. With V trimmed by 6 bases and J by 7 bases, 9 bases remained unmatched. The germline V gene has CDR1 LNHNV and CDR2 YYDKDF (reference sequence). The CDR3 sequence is CATRDRDRGANEQFF. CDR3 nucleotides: TGTGCCACCAGGGACCGGGACAGGGGAGCAAATGAGCAGTTCTTC.

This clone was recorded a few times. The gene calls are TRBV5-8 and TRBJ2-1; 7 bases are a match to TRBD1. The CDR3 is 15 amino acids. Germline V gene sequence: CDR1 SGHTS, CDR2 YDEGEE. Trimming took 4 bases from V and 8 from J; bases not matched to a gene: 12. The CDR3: CASSPETGRSDEQFF. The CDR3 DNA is TGTGCCAGCAGCCCAGAGACAGGGAGATCGGATGAGCAGTTCTTC.

CDR3 sequence reads: CASSPETGYRYGYTF. The CDR3 bases are TGTGCCAGCTCACCAGAGACAGGATATCGCTATGGCTACACCTTC. The gene calls are TRBV18 and TRBJ1-2; D perhaps matches TRBD1 (6 bases). This CDR3 comprises 15 residues. Trimming cost V 2 bases and J 4 bases, with 14 bases left between them. The V gene's germline CDR1 is KGHSH and CDR2 LQKENI.

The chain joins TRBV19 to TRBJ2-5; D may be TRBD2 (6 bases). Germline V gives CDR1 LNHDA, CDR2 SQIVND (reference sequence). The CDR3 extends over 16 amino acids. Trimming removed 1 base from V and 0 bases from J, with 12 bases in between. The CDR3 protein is CASSIGSGGYQETQYF. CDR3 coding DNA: TGTGCCAGTAGTATAGGAAGCGGAGGGTACCAAGAGACCCAGTACTTC.

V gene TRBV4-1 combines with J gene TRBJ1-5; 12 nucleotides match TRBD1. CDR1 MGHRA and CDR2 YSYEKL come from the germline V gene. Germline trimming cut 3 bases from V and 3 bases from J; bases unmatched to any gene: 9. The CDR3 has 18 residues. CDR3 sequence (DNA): TGCGCCAGCAGCCAGAGTCCGGGACAGGGGGCTTCCAATCAGCCCCAGCATTTT. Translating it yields CASSQSPGQGASNQPQHF.

The CDR3 sequence: CASTDQVAGQPQHF. CDR3 DNA sequence: TGTGCCAGCACCGATCAGGTGGCGGGCCAGCCCCAGCATTTT. This chain links TRBV28 with TRBJ1-5; D unresolved. Trimming took 7 bases from V and 7 from J, leaving 17 bases between them. This CDR3 is built from 14 residues. The V gene's germline CDR1 is MDHEN and CDR2 SYDVKM.

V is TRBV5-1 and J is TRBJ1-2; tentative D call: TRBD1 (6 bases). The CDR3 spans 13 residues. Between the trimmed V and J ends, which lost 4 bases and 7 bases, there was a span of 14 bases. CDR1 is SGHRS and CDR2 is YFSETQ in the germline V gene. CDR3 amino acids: CASSLRGGCGYTF. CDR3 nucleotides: TGCGCCAGCAGCCTGCGGGGGGGCTGTGGCTACACCTTC.

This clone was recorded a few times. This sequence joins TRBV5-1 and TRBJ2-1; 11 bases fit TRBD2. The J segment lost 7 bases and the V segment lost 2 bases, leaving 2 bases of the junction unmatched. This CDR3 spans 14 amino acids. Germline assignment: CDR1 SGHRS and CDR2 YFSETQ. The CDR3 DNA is TGCGCCAGCAGCTTTAGCGGGAGGGGTAATGAGCAGTTCTTC. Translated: CASSFSGRGNEQFF.

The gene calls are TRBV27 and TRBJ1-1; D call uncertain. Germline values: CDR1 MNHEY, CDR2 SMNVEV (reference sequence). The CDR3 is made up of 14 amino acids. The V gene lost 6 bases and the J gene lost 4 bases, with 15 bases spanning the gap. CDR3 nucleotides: TGTGCCAGCAGACCTATGGTGCTGAGCACTGAAGCTTTCTTT. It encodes CASRPMVLSTEAFF.

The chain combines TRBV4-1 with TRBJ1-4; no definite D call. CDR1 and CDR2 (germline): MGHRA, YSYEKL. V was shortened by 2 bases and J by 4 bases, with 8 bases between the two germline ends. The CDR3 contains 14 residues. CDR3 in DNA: TGCGCCAGCAGCCAAAGAGCATTTAATGAAAAACTGTTTTTT. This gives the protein CASSQRAFNEKLFF.

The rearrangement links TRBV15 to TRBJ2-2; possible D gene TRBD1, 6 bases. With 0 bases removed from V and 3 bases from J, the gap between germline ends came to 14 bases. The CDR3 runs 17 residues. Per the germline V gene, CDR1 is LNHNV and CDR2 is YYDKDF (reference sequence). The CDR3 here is CATSRDRRQGHTGELFF. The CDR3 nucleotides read TGTGCCACCAGCAGAGATCGGCGGCAGGGGCACACCGGGGAGCTGTTTTTT.

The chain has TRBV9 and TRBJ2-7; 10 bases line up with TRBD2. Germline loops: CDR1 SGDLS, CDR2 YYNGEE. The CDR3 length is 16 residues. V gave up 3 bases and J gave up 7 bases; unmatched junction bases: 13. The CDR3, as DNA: TGTGCCAGCAGCGGAACCTCTAGCGGGGGCTCAAGGGAGCAGTACTTC. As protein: CASSGTSSGGSREQYF.

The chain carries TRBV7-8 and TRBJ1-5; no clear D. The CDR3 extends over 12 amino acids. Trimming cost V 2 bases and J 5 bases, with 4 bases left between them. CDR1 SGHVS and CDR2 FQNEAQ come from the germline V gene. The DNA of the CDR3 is TGTGCCAGCAGCTTACCGGATCAGCCCCAGCATTTT. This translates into CASSLPDQPQHF.

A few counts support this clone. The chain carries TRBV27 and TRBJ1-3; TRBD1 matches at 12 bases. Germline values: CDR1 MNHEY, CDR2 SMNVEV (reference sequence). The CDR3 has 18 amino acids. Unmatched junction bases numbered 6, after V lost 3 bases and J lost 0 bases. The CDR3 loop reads CASSFTGQGAYSGNTIYF. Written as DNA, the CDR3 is TGTGCCAGCAGTTTTACGGGACAGGGGGCTTACTCTGGAAACACCATATATTTT.

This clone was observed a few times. CDR3 sequence (DNA): TGTGCCAGCAGCTTAGGGGCTAGCGGGTACAATGAGCAGTTCTTC. Translated: CASSLGASGYNEQFF. The chain recombines TRBV11-3 with TRBJ2-1, with 8 bases aligning to TRBD2. CDR3 length: 15 residues. Germline trimming cut 1 base from V and 4 bases from J; bases unmatched to any gene: 3. The germline gives CDR1 SGHNT, CDR2 YENEEA.

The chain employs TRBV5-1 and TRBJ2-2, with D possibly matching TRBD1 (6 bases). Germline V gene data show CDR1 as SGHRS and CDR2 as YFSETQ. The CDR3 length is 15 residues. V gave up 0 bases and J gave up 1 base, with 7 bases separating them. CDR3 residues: CASSLGQVNTGELFF. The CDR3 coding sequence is TGCGCCAGCAGCTTGGGACAGGTGAACACCGGGGAGCTGTTTTTT.

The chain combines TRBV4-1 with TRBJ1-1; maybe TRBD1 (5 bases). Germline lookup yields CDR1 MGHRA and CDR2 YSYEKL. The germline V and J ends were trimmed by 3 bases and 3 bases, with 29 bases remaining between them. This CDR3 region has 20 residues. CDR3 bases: TGCGCCAGCAGCCATCACACCTCACCGCGGCAGGGTTCTATGGACACTGAAGCTTTCTTT. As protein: CASSHHTSPRQGSMDTEAFF.

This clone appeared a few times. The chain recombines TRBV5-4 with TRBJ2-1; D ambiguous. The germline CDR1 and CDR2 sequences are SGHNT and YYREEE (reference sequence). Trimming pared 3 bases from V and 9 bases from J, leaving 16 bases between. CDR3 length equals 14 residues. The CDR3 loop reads CASSSPLTSVEQFF. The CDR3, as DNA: TGTGCCAGCAGCTCCCCCTTGACAAGTGTTGAGCAGTTCTTC.

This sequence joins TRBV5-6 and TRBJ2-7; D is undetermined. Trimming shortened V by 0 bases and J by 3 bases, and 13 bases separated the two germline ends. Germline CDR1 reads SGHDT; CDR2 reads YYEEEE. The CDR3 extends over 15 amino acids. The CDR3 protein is CASSLARQALYEQYF. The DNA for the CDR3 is TGTGCCAGCAGCTTGGCCCGGCAGGCTCTCTACGAGCAGTACTTC.

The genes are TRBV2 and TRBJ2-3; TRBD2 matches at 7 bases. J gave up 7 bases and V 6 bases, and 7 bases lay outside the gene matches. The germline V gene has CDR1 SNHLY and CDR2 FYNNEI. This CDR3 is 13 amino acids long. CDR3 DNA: TGTGCCAGCAGCCCCGGACTAGGATATACGCAGTATTTT. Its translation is CASSPGLGYTQYF.

CDR3 nucleotide sequence: TGTGCCAGCAGCCAAGAAGGAGGGACCAGCACAGATACGCAGTATTTT. Protein: CASSQEGGTSTDTQYF. The chain couples TRBV4-2 to TRBJ2-3; D possibly corresponds to TRBD2 (6 bases). The germline CDR1 and CDR2 sequences are LGHNA and YNFKEQ. The CDR3 is 16 amino acids. The V end lost 0 bases, the J end lost 0 bases, and 10 bases lay between the germline ends.